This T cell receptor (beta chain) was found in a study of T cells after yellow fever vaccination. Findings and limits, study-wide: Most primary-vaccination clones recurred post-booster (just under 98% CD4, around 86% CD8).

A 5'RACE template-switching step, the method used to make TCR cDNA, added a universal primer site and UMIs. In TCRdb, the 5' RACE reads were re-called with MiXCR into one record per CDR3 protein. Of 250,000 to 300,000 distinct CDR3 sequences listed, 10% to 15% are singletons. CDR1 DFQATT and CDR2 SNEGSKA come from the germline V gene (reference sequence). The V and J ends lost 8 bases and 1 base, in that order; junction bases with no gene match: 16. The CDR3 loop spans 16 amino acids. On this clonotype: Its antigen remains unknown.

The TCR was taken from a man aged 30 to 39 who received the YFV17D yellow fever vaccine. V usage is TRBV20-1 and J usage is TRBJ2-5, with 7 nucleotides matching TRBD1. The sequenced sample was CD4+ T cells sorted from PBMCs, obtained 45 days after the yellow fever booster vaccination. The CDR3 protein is CSLLAPKGQLQETQYF. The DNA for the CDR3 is TGCAGTCTCCTGGCCCCCAAGGGACAGCTCCAAGAGACCCAGTACTTC.